This T cell receptor (beta chain) was identified in a study of blood T cell repertoires in COVID-19. Germline V gene data show CDR1 as MDHEN and CDR2 as SYDVKM. This CDR3 region has 13 residues. Trimming left V 8 bases short and J 6 bases short, with 13 bases between. Sequenced by immunoSEQ multiplex PCR; TCRdb stores in-frame clones only, minus some. Of about 140,000 clones in the sample, just over 85% were seen once. This clone came up once. The sequence was collected from a woman in her sixties with acute or convalescent COVID-19. Source material: peripheral blood. The chain carries TRBV28 and TRBJ2-2; a possible D gene is TRBD1 (6 bases). This CDR3 reads CASLSGVAGELFF. Written as DNA, the CDR3 is TGTGCCAGCTTATCAGGGGTTGCCGGGGAGCTGTTTTTT. The full variable domain, completed using reference TRBV28 and TRBJ2-2, is DVKVTQSSRYLVKRTGEKVFLECVQDMDHENMFWYRQDPGLGLRLIYFSYDVKMKEKGDIPEGYSVSREKKERFSLILESASTNQTSMYLCASLSGVAGELFFGEGSRLTVL.